The clone carrying this T cell receptor (beta chain) was seen repeatedly, ten times or more. Its specificity is not known. The sample is drawn from a study of T cells in Graves' hyperthyroidism and ophthalmopathy. Study outcomes and limitations: Ophthalmopathy cases were set apart from stable hyperthyroidism by a 13 V-J model.

TCR beta CDR3 region amplification was performed from RNA transcripts. Using the HTBI primer set, a first-round RT-PCR was run on the TCR CDR3. TCRdb itself ran the multiplex PCR reads through MiXCR, one entry per CDR3 protein. The table shows 130,000 or so distinct CDR3 sequences, with 22% occurring only once. The clonotype comes from a woman aged 45 to 65 with Graves' hyperthyroidism that later progressed to Graves' ophthalmopathy. The sequenced sample was blood.

The CDR3 DNA is TGTGCCAGCAGTGAAATGCAGAGGGGTGGCTACACCTTC. Translated, it gives CASSEMQRGGYTF. The chain combines TRBV6-1 with TRBJ1-2; a possible D gene is TRBD1 (5 bases). CDR1 is MNHNS, CDR2 SASEGT, per germline. The V end was cut by 2 bases, the J end by 7 bases, with 11 bases between. The CDR3 contains 13 residues.